In its sample, the clone carrying this TCR beta chain was seen many times. Its target is not known. This specimen belongs to a study of T cell clonality in common variable immunodeficiency. Notes on the study in general: In common variable immunodeficiency, TCR beta chains reportedly carried fewer deletions and N-nucleotide insertions. Patient heterogeneity in the CVID cohort limited correlations between repertoire features and clinical complications.

Blood samples were heparinized, roughly 5 to 8 ml per donor. Using immunoSEQ multiplex PCR, the repertoire was profiled, and TCRdb retains in-frame clones only, with some absent. The table lists about 52,000 clones, with no singletons. The sample consisted of peripheral blood mononuclear cells. The origin of this receptor is a person aged 18 to 75 in good health.

CDR3 protein: CSARDFGGLAPPNEQFF. The sequenced part of the CDR3 DNA is TGCAGTGCTAGAGATTTCGGGGGGCTAGCCCCGCCCAATGAG. This rearrangement joins TRBV20-1 to TRBJ2-1, with a weak D call TRBD2 (7 bases). The read terminates 3 residues ahead of where the CDR3 ends, so the germline J gene completes it. V lost 0 bases and J 6 bases, leaving 21 bases between the germline ends. Germline loops: CDR1 DFQATT, CDR2 SNEGSKA (reference sequence). The length of the CDR3 is 17 residues.